This is a list of T cell receptor beta chains from one sample in a study of T cell repertoires in aging, cancer and after chemotherapy. TCRdb used MiXCR to reprocess the multiplex PCR reads, holding one entry per CDR3 protein. Among about 5,100 distinct CDR3 sequences, about 36% were seen once, and the ten largest hold around 50%. The sequenced sample consisted of blood. The receptors stem from a human donor with a blood cancer. Each CDR3 is given with its conserved first and last residue. A D gene is named only where the DNA matches it firmly. Clone size is stated in some rows and not others, as once, few, many or a class when expanded.

- TRBJ1-6 - TRBV12-3/TRBV12-4 CASSQLPGPTPLHF TGTGCCAGCAGTCAACTCCCGGGCCCCACACCCCTCCACTTT
- TRBJ1-2 - TRBV2 CASSESRTVLNYGYTF TGTGCCAGCAGTGAAAGTAGGACAGTCTTAAACTATGGCTACACCTTC
- TRBJ1-2 - TRBV25-1 CASSAGAGNGYTF TGTGCCAGCAGTGCCGGGGCGGGGAATGGCTACACCTTC
- TRBJ2-1 - TRBV7-9 CASSSRPWTENNEQFF TGTGCCAGCAGTTCTAGACCCTGGACTGAAAACAATGAGCAGTTCTTC
large TRBJ2-3 - TRBV19 CASSMAGRGTDTQYF TGTGCCAGTAGTATGGCGGGCAGGGGAACAGATACGCAGTATTTT
few TRBJ2-7 TRBD1 TRBV30 CAWSVGTGTLYEQYF TGTGCCTGGAGCGTAGGGACAGGGACCCTCTACGAGCAGTACTTC
- TRBJ2-1 TRBD2 TRBV6-1 CASSLALAGGRNEQFF TGTGCCAGCAGTCTGGCCCTAGCGGGGGGGCGAAATGAGCAGTTCTTC
- TRBJ1-4 - TRBV6-1 CASSLPEQLFF TGTGCCAGCAGTTTACCAGAACAACTGTTTTTT
few TRBJ2-2 TRBD2 TRBV15 CATSTSGGITGELFF TGTGCCACCAGCACCTCGGGGGGGATCACCGGGGAGCTGTTTTTT
few TRBJ2-7 TRBD1 TRBV29-1 CSVEGVMGRSGTGIGSYEQYF TGCAGCGTTGAAGGAGTGATGGGTAGATCCGGGACAGGGATCGGCTCCTACGAGCAGTACTTC
- TRBJ2-1 - TRBV30 CAWIPPREYNEQFF TGTGCCTGGATCCCACCCAGGGAGTACAATGAGCAGTTCTTC
- TRBJ1-2 - TRBV30 CAWSVEGPLLYTF TGTGCCTGGAGTGTTGAAGGACCGCTTCTCTACACCTTC
- TRBJ1-5 - TRBV18 CASSPYPNQPQHF TGTGCCAGCTCACCCTACCCGAATCAGCCCCAGCATTTT
medium-sized TRBJ1-6 - TRBV12-3/TRBV12-4 CASSLGDQISPLHF TGTGCCAGCAGTTTAGGGGACCAAATTTCACCCCTCCACTTT
- TRBJ2-1 - TRBV19 CASSIYGVVGPYNEQFF TGTGCCAGTAGTATATACGGGGTGGTGGGGCCCTACAATGAGCAGTTCTTC
large TRBJ2-5 - TRBV12-3/TRBV12-4 CASSLEGYQETQYF TGTGCCAGCAGTTTAGAAGGGTACCAAGAGACCCAGTACTTC
few TRBJ1-5 - TRBV6-5 CASSRTGNQPQHF TGTGCCAGCAGCAGGACGGGAAATCAGCCCCAGCATTTT
- TRBJ2-5 TRBD2 TRBV6-6 CASSARGDGGTLRHTQYF TGTGCCAGCAGTGCCCGAGGGGACGGGGGGACCCTCCGGCATACCCAGTACTTC
- TRBJ2-3 - TRBV5-1 CASSLVGASTDTQYF TGCGCCAGCAGCTTGGTGGGGGCCTCAACAGATACGCAGTATTTT
few TRBJ2-3 TRBD2 TRBV7-6 CASSLRRGDSDTQYF TGTGCCAGCAGCTTACGGCGGGGGGACTCAGATACGCAGTATTTT
- TRBJ1-4 TRBD1 TRBV11-1 CASSLVGQGYEKLFF TGTGCCAGCAGCTTAGTAGGACAGGGGTATGAAAAACTGTTTTTT
- TRBJ1-4 - TRBV6-1 CASSEFGTTNEKLFF TGTGCCAGCAGTGAGTTCGGGACAACTAATGAAAAACTGTTTTTT
medium-sized TRBJ2-3 - TRBV29-1 CSYRQRLTDTQYF TGCAGCTATAGACAGAGACTCACAGATACGCAGTATTTT
- TRBJ1-2 - TRBV4-1 CASSHEYGYTF TGCGCCAGCAGCCACGAATATGGCTACACCTTC
- TRBJ1-4 - TRBV19 CASSRPGTGGVGEKLFF TGTGCCAGTAGTCGGCCCGGGACGGGGGGAGTCGGCGAAAAACTGTTTTTT
medium-sized TRBJ2-6 TRBD1 TRBV6-5 CASSYGQGTSGANVLTF TGTGCCAGCAGTTACGGACAGGGGACCTCTGGGGCCAACGTCCTGACTTTC
few TRBJ2-7 - TRBV19 CASSSGGPYEQYF TGTGCCAGTTCGTCAGGCGGTCCCTACGAGCAGTACTTC
- TRBJ2-1 TRBD2 TRBV20-1 CSARSALAGAYNEQFF TGCAGTGCTAGATCGGCCCTAGCGGGGGCCTACAATGAGCAGTTCTTC
- TRBJ2-5 - TRBV21-1 CASSKVCRRLAGETQYF TGTGCCAGCAGCAAAGTATGCAGACGCCTCGCAGGAGAGACCCAGTACTTC
- TRBJ2-1 - TRBV5-1 CASALGRGYFNEQFF TGCGCCAGCGCTCTTGGGCGGGGATACTTCAATGAGCAGTTCTTC
few TRBJ2-5 TRBD2 TRBV6-1 CAGSAGGFGTQYF TGTGCCGGATCAGCGGGGGGCTTCGGGACCCAGTACTTC
- TRBJ1-5 TRBD1 TRBV20-1 CSGRRDRGRSGNQPQHF TGCAGTGGCCGCCGGGACAGGGGGCGGAGTGGCAATCAGCCCCAGCATTTT
- TRBJ1-2 TRBD1 TRBV10-2 CASSRDSRTDYGYTF TGCGCCAGCAGCCGGGACAGCCGGACGGACTATGGCTACACCTTC
- TRBJ2-1 - TRBV19 CASSRTGFPLTYNEQFF TGTGCCAGTAGCCGGACGGGCTTTCCTCTAACCTACAATGAGCAGTTCTTC
- TRBJ2-3 TRBD2 TRBV20-1 CSAETLAGGSTDTQYF TGCAGTGCCGAAACACTAGCGGGGGGCAGCACAGATACGCAGTATTTT
few TRBJ2-2 - TRBV5-6 CASSPPTGSGELFF TGTGCCAGCAGCCCTCCCACGGGCTCCGGGGAGCTGTTTTTT
few TRBJ2-7 - TRBV6-5 CASSPTGYEQYF TGTGCCAGCAGCCCGACAGGCTACGAGCAGTACTTC
- TRBJ1-3 TRBD1 TRBV12-3/TRBV12-4 CASSPRQGGGSGNTIYF TGTGCCAGCAGTCCTCGACAGGGGGGAGGCTCTGGAAACACCATATATTTT
- TRBJ1-2 TRBD1 TRBV5-4 CASSSDRGNYGYTF TGTGCCAGCAGCTCGGACAGGGGAAACTATGGCTACACCTTC
- TRBJ1-2 TRBD1 TRBV24-1 CATSGTGVNNYGYTF TGTGCCACCAGTGGTACAGGGGTCAATAACTATGGCTACACCTTC
- TRBJ1-4 - TRBV6-5 CASRTRLANEKLFF TGTGCCAGCAGGACCAGGCTAGCTAATGAAAAACTGTTTTTT
few TRBJ1-5 TRBD1 TRBV19 CASSTDRGRGQPQHF TGTGCCAGTAGTACAGACAGGGGGCGCGGACAGCCCCAGCATTTT
medium-sized TRBJ2-6 - TRBV30 CAWSVISGANVLTF TGTGCCTGGAGTGTGATCTCTGGGGCCAACGTCCTGACTTTC
few TRBJ2-3 - TRBV6-5 CASSEAPSTDTQYF TGTGCCAGCAGTGAAGCCCCTAGCACAGATACGCAGTATTTT